The 26 T cell receptor beta chains reported below all come from one sample, sequenced in a study of blood T cell repertoires in COVID-19. Repertoires were generated with immunoSEQ multiplex PCR, while TCRdb's copy carries only in-frame clones and drops some. The table has roughly 290,000 clones, around 89% seen once. Sequencing input: peripheral blood. The receptors were gathered from a man aged 25 to 45 with acute or convalescent COVID-19.

This rearrangement joins TRBV5-4 to TRBJ2-3; TRBD2 is a possible D gene (5 bases). The length of the CDR3 is 18 residues. CDR1 is SGHNT and CDR2 is YYREEE in the germline V gene (reference sequence). The V gene lost 3 bases and the J gene lost 4 bases, with 24 bases spanning the gap. The CDR3 loop is CASSSGELVGVNPDTQYF. The DNA for the CDR3 is TGTGCCAGCAGCTCCGGGGAGTTGGTCGGAGTAAACCCAGATACGCAGTATTTT. Using reference TRBV5-4 and TRBJ2-3 for the parts outside the CDR3, the full variable domain is ETGVTQSPTHLIKTRGQQVTLRCSSQSGHNTVSWYQQALGQGPQFIFQYYREEENGRGNFPPRFSGLQFPNYSSELNVNALELDDSALYLCASSSGELVGVNPDTQYFGPGTRLTVL.

CDR3 coding DNA: TGTGCCAGCAGCTTGGGGGCGACGGACACAGCAGCCTATGGCTACACCTTC. Encoded protein: CASSLGATDTAAYGYTF. This rearrangement joins TRBV5-4 to TRBJ1-2; D may be TRBD1 (5 bases). The V end was cut by 0 bases, the J end by 4 bases, with 19 bases between. Germline-derived CDR1 and CDR2 are SGHNT and YYREEE (reference sequence). The CDR3 runs to 17 residues. The whole variable domain, remainder taken from reference TRBV5-4 and TRBJ1-2, is ETGVTQSPTHLIKTRGQQVTLRCSSQSGHNTVSWYQQALGQGPQFIFQYYREEENGRGNFPPRFSGLQFPNYSSELNVNALELDDSALYLCASSLGATDTAAYGYTFGSGTRLTVV.

J is TRBJ1-1 and V is TRBV15; D remains unclear. The V end lost 0 bases, the J end lost 5 bases, and 19 bases lay between the germline ends. There are 17 residues in the CDR3. CDR1 is LNHNV and CDR2 is YYDKDF in the germline V gene (reference sequence). The CDR3 DNA reads as TGTGCCACCAGCAGAGATCTAGGCTTGGTTGGGAGAACTGAAGCTTTCTTT. Amino acids: CATSRDLGLVGRTEAFF.

The V call is TRBV5-1, the J call TRBJ2-6; D is possibly TRBD1 (5 bases). V was cut by 0 bases and J by 0 bases, with 7 bases left in between. The V gene's germline CDR1 is SGHRS and CDR2 YFSETQ. The CDR3 contains 16 residues. The CDR3 coding sequence is TGCGCCAGCAGCTTGGAGGGGCGCTCTGGGGCCAACGTCCTGACTTTC. It specifies CASSLEGRSGANVLTF.

V usage is TRBV12-3 or TRBV12-4 and J usage is TRBJ2-1; no clear D gene. The CDR3 spans 13 residues. Trimming shortened V by 8 bases and J by 9 bases, and 17 bases separated the two germline ends. This CDR3 is CASGHAPRIEQFF. Here the CDR3 DNA reads TGTGCCAGCGGCCACGCCCCAAGAATTGAGCAGTTCTTC.

This rearrangement joins TRBV28 to TRBJ2-7; D gene ambiguous. The germline CDR1 and CDR2 sequences are MDHEN and SYDVKM. CDR3 length equals 12 residues. Trimming cost V 2 bases and J 3 bases, with 5 bases left between them. In nucleotides, the CDR3 is TGTGCCAGCAGTTTACCCTACTACGAGCAGTACTTC. This encodes CASSLPYYEQYF.

V and J are TRBV15 and TRBJ2-5, with TRBD2 matching 8 bases. The CDR3 has 16 residues. The V gene's germline CDR1 is LNHNV and CDR2 YYDKDF (reference sequence). Trimming cost V 1 base and J 3 bases; bases outside gene matches: 7. The CDR3 loop reads CATSRAGAGAEETQYF. The CDR3 region has the DNA TGTGCCACCAGCAGAGCGGGAGCGGGAGCGGAAGAGACCCAGTACTTC.

The chain links TRBV15 to TRBJ1-2; tentatively, D is TRBD1 (5 bases). CDR3 length: 17 residues. V gave up 0 bases and J gave up 7 bases, with 21 bases separating them. Germline lookup yields CDR1 LNHNV and CDR2 YYDKDF (reference sequence). The CDR3: CATSRDPLRDFRSGYTF. The CDR3 DNA reads as TGTGCCACCAGCAGAGATCCTTTAAGGGACTTTAGAAGTGGCTACACCTTC.

The rearrangement uses TRBV24-1 and TRBJ1-1; TRBD1 matches at 9 bases. V dropped 7 bases and J dropped 2; count of bases not matched to a gene: 4. CDR1 is KGHDR, CDR2 SFDVKD, per germline. The CDR3 loop spans 14 amino acids. CDR3 DNA sequence: TGTGCCACCAGGGAGACAGGGGGAAACACTGAAGCTTTCTTT. Translated: CATRETGGNTEAFF.

This chain joins TRBV10-1 and TRBJ2-3; the match to TRBD2 covers 12 bases. The CDR3 contains 16 residues. The germline V gene has CDR1 WNHNN and CDR2 SYGVQD (reference sequence). V lost 3 bases and J lost 2; bases outside the gene matches: 3. The CDR3 nucleotides are TGCGCCAGCAGTGAACTAGCGGGGGGCAACACAGATACGCAGTATTTT. Encoded protein: CASSELAGGNTDTQYF.

The chain joins TRBV4-1 to TRBJ1-3; tentatively, D is TRBD1 (6 bases). The CDR3 has 16 residues. Trimming left V 1 base short and J 4 bases short, with 14 bases between. From germline, CDR1 is MGHRA and CDR2 YSYEKL. The CDR3 loop reads CASSQGGGLWGNTIYF. Written as DNA, the CDR3 is TGCGCCAGCAGCCAAGGCGGGGGGCTGTGGGGAAACACCATATATTTT.

The gene calls are TRBV7-9 and TRBJ1-4; 7 bases fit TRBD1. The CDR3 consists of 13 residues. V shed 5 bases and J 7 bases; nucleotides not matched to a gene: 4. Looked up from germline, CDR1 is SEHNR and CDR2 is FQNEAQ (reference sequence). Here the CDR3 reads CASSLTGAEKLFF. The CDR3 DNA is TGTGCCAGCAGCCTTACAGGGGCTGAAAAACTGTTTTTT.

The chain joins TRBV28 to TRBJ2-4, with 7 bases aligning to TRBD2. The CDR3 has 14 amino acids. CDR1 is MDHEN and CDR2 is SYDVKM in the germline V gene. With V trimmed by 7 bases and J by 6 bases, 9 bases remained unmatched. CDR3 DNA sequence: TGTGCCAGCATCGCTCCGAGGGAGGGAAACATTCAGTACTTC. Translated, it gives CASIAPREGNIQYF.

The chain joins TRBV6-1 to TRBJ2-1; 10 bases match TRBD2. This CDR3 has 16 residues. CDR1 is MNHNS, CDR2 SASEGT, per germline. V shed 4 bases, J shed 0 bases, and the junction held 3 bases outside the gene matches. Here the CDR3 reads CASSVLAGVSYNEQFF. As DNA, the CDR3 is TGTGCCAGCAGTGTTCTAGCGGGAGTCTCCTACAATGAGCAGTTCTTC.

This clone was counted a few times. J is TRBJ1-5 and V is TRBV3-1 (or the pseudogene TRBV3-2), with D perhaps matching TRBD1 (6 bases). Germline assignment: CDR1 LGHDT and CDR2 YNNKEL (reference sequence). V dropped 6 bases and J dropped 6 bases, with 15 bases sitting between them. The CDR3 sequence is 14 residues long. The CDR3 region has the DNA TGTGCCAGCAGTAGGGGCAGGGGAGCTCAGCCCCAGCATTTT. It yields the protein CASSRGRGAQPQHF.

CDR3 sequence: CASSMTMNTEAFF. CDR3 nucleotide sequence: TGTGCCAGCAGTATGACTATGAACACTGAAGCTTTCTTT. The chain combines TRBV25-1 with TRBJ1-1; D is uncertain. Looked up from germline, CDR1 is MGHDK and CDR2 is SYGVNS. The V end lost 5 bases, the J end lost 0 bases, and 7 bases lay between the germline ends. The CDR3 is 13 residues long.

The chain joins TRBV5-6 to TRBJ1-5; TRBD1 aligns across 7 bases. CDR3 length: 13 amino acids. CDR1 and CDR2 from the germline V gene are SGHDT and YYEEEE. With V trimmed by 3 bases and J by 4 bases, 1 base remained unmatched. The CDR3 sequence is CASSSTGNQPQHF. Here the CDR3 DNA reads TGTGCCAGCAGCTCGACAGGGAATCAGCCCCAGCATTTT.

The J gene is TRBJ2-3, the V gene TRBV6-5; D may be TRBD2 (6 bases). Deletions cut 8 bases from V and 4 bases from J, with 19 bases between. Germline V gene data show CDR1 as MNHEY and CDR2 as SVGAGI. The CDR3 has 15 residues. The CDR3 sequence: CASGLTAGLSDTQYF. CDR3 nucleotide sequence: TGTGCCAGCGGCCTGACAGCGGGCCTATCAGATACGCAGTATTTT.

V usage is TRBV14 and J usage is TRBJ2-1; 8 bases line up with TRBD1. J gave up 5 bases and V 1 base, and 10 bases lay outside the gene matches. This CDR3 is 17 amino acids long. Germline V lookup: CDR1 SGHDN, CDR2 FVKESK. CDR3 DNA: TGTGCCAGCAGCCAAGCTCTTGGGACAGGTCTTGACAATGAGCAGTTCTTC. This translates into CASSQALGTGLDNEQFF. Looking up the rest from reference TRBV14 and TRBJ2-1 gives the full variable domain: EAGVTQFPSHSVIEKGQTVTLRCDPISGHDNLYWYRRVMGKEIKFLLHFVKESKQDESGMPNNRFLAERTGGTYSTLKVQPAELEDSGVYFCASSQALGTGLDNEQFFGPGTRLTVL.

The rearrangement links TRBV7-9 to TRBJ1-1, with D perhaps matching TRBD1 (6 bases). V lost 1 base, J lost 5 bases, and 11 bases lay in between. The length of the CDR3 is 14 residues. The germline V gene encodes CDR1 SEHNR and CDR2 FQNEAQ (reference sequence). The CDR3 sequence is CASSLDARGTEAFF. The DNA for the CDR3 is TGTGCCAGCAGCTTAGACGCCAGGGGAACTGAAGCTTTCTTT.

To note about this clone: Other nucleotide sequences in the sample specify the same CDR3. The chain recombines TRBV20-1 with TRBJ2-7; D ambiguous. V was trimmed by 0 bases and J by 7 bases, leaving 4 bases between them. Germline-derived CDR1 and CDR2 are DFQATT and SNEGSKA (reference sequence). This CDR3 has 10 residues. CDR3 nucleotide sequence: TGCAGTGCTAGAGATCGGGAGCAGTACTTC. It yields the protein CSARDREQYF.

A single count supports this clone. The chain carries TRBV7-9 and TRBJ2-2; 10 nucleotides match TRBD2. The V gene end was trimmed by 2 bases and the J gene end by 0 bases; junction bases not matched to a gene: 9. CDR1 is SEHNR, CDR2 FQNEAQ, per germline (reference sequence). This CDR3 is 19 amino acids long. The CDR3 coding sequence is TGTGCCAGCAGCTTAAGGTCTAGCGGGGGCCACACGAACACCGGGGAGCTGTTTTTT. As protein: CASSLRSSGGHTNTGELFF.

This chain joins TRBV18 and TRBJ2-5; 7 nucleotides agree with TRBD2. CDR3 length: 18 amino acids. V was pared by 1 base and J by 1 base, with 12 bases of the junction left unmatched. The V gene's germline CDR1 is KGHSH and CDR2 LQKENI. The CDR3 protein is CASSPLGGMVYTQETQYF. The CDR3 nucleotides are TGTGCCAGCTCACCACTGGGAGGGATGGTCTACACCCAAGAGACCCAGTACTTC.

This rearrangement joins TRBV6-1 to TRBJ2-7; TRBD1 matches at 7 bases. The V gene end was trimmed by 3 bases and the J gene end by 5 bases; junction bases not matched to a gene: 16. CDR1 and CDR2 from the germline V gene are MNHNS and SASEGT. This CDR3 has 17 residues. This CDR3 is CASSELLNPGTANEQYF. In DNA form, the CDR3 reads TGTGCCAGCAGTGAGCTATTGAACCCCGGGACAGCGAACGAGCAGTACTTC.

This clone appeared a few times. The gene calls are TRBV29-1 and TRBJ2-7, with a tentative D call TRBD1 (5 bases). The length of the CDR3 is 11 residues. V lost 6 bases, J lost 4 bases, and 10 bases lay in between. CDR1 SQVTM and CDR2 ANQGSEA come from the germline V gene. The CDR3 bases are TGCAGCGTGTATTCAGGGTACGAGCAGTACTTC. Amino acid sequence: CSVYSGYEQYF.

The rearrangement joins TRBV30 to TRBJ2-3, with 7 bases identical to TRBD2. The V segment lost 2 bases and the J segment 2 bases; nucleotides outside the gene matches: 4. There are 14 residues in the CDR3. Germline V lookup: CDR1 GTSNPN, CDR2 SVGIG (reference sequence). The CDR3 nucleotides read TGTGCCTGGAGTACGGGGGGAGCCACAGATACGCAGTATTTT. This encodes CAWSTGGATDTQYF.